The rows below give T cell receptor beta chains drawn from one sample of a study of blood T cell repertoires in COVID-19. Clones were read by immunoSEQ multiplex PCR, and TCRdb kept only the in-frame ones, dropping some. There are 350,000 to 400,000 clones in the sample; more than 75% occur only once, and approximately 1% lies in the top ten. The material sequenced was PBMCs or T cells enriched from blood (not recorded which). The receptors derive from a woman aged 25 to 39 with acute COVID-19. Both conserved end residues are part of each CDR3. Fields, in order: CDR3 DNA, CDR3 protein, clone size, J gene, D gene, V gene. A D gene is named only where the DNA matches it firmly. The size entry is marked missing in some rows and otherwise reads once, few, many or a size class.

TGCGCCAGCAGATACAGCCATGCAACTAATGAAAAACTGTTTTTT	CASRYSHATNEKLFF	once	TRBJ1-4	NA	TRBV5-1
TGTGCCAGTAGTATTTTTGACACGAACACTGAAGCTTTCTTT	CASSIFDTNTEAFF	NA	TRBJ1-1	NA	TRBV19
TGCGCCAGCAGTGAGTCGCGAGCGAACACTGAAGCTTTCTTT	CASSESRANTEAFF	once	TRBJ1-1	NA	TRBV10-1
TGCGCCAGCAGCTTGGACAACAGGGGGGAAAAACTGTTTTTT	CASSLDNRGEKLFF	NA	TRBJ1-4	TRBD1	TRBV5-1
TGTGCCAGCAGTTACTCGTCCCAGGGCTACTATGGCTACACCTTC	CASSYSSQGYYGYTF	NA	TRBJ1-2	NA	TRBV6-5
TGCGCCAGCAGCTCCGGGACACCTAACGACGAGCAGTACTTC	CASSSGTPNDEQYF	NA	TRBJ2-7	NA	TRBV5-1
TGTGCCAGTCGGACGGACAGGGCCAAGACCCAGTACTTC	CASRTDRAKTQYF	NA	TRBJ2-5	TRBD1	TRBV6-5
TGTGCCAGCAGTCAAGGGGTTTCTCGGCCCCAGCATTTT	CASSQGVSRPQHF	NA	TRBJ1-5	NA	TRBV5-6
TGTGCCAGCAGCTCACAGGGAGGGGAGACCCAGTACTTC	CASSSQGGETQYF	NA	TRBJ2-5	NA	TRBV12-3/TRBV12-4
TGTGCCAGCAGAAGGGCGGGGTCTAATGAAAAACTGTTTTTT	CASRRAGSNEKLFF	NA	TRBJ1-4	NA	TRBV27
TGTGCCAGTAGTCCAGACAGGTTAACTGAAGCTTTCTTT	CASSPDRLTEAFF	NA	TRBJ1-1	NA	TRBV6-5
TGTGCCAGCAGCCCGCCCGGCAGGGAATATCAGCCCCAGCATTTT	CASSPPGREYQPQHF	few	TRBJ1-5	NA	TRBV7-8
TGCGCCAGCAAGACAGGGGAGAACACCGGGGAGCTGTTTTTT	CASKTGENTGELFF	NA	TRBJ2-2	TRBD1	TRBV10-2
TGTGCCAGCAGTGAAAGGGGTGTGGGGAGGGGTCCAGATACGCAGTATTTT	CASSERGVGRGPDTQYF	NA	TRBJ2-3	TRBD2	TRBV25-1
TGCGCCAGCAGCTTGGGGACAGTCCGGTATGAAAAACTGTTTTTT	CASSLGTVRYEKLFF	NA	TRBJ1-4	NA	TRBV5-1
TGTGCCAGCAGCTTACTCCCATTCAGGGCCCACGAGCAGTACTTC	CASSLLPFRAHEQYF	NA	TRBJ2-7	NA	TRBV7-9
TGTGCCAGCAGCCGACTAGCGGGCCGCACAGATACGCAGTATTTT	CASSRLAGRTDTQYF	once	TRBJ2-3	TRBD2	TRBV3-1/TRBV3-2
TGCGCCAGCAGCCCTAAGCCAGGGACAGGGTGGCCCGAGCAGTACTTC	CASSPKPGTGWPEQYF	NA	TRBJ2-7	TRBD1	TRBV5-1
TGTGCCAGCAGCGAACTAGAGAATGAGCAGTTCTTC	CASSELENEQFF	NA	TRBJ2-1	NA	TRBV7-2
TGTGCCAGCAGTTGGACATGGGGCTACACCTTC	CASSWTWGYTF	once	TRBJ1-2	NA	TRBV2
TGTGCCAGCAGCCTCCAGACAGGGCGTATCGCTGAAGCTTTCTTT	CASSLQTGRIAEAFF	NA	TRBJ1-1	TRBD1	TRBV7-8
TGCGCCAGCAGAGGGACAGCAACCTACGAGCAGTACTTC	CASRGTATYEQYF	few	TRBJ2-7	TRBD1	TRBV10-2